This T cell receptor beta chain was retrieved from a study of blood T cells in healthy people across ages. Using a J-beta primer mix together with a sample-barcoded 5' primer, a second PCR was run for roughly 6 to 12 cycles. Each CDR3 protein is one row after TCRdb ran MiXCR on the 5' RACE reads. In the table there are approximately 730,000 distinct CDR3 sequences, approximately 39% of which are singletons. This clonotype was picked up a small number of times. Trimming took off 4 bases at V and 5 bases at J, with 12 bases between the two ends. Germline CDR1 and CDR2: SGHTA and FQGTGA. This CDR3 region has 13 residues. Those donating, healthy Caucasian individuals from Russia, were aged roughly 6 to 90.

V gene TRBV7-3 combines with J gene TRBJ2-7; D may be TRBD1 (6 bases). This TCR came from an older woman in good health. Sequenced input: blood. The CDR3 region is CASSYNRDNEQYF. CDR3 bases: TGTGCCAGCAGCTACAACAGGGACAACGAGCAGTACTTC.